A single sample gave rise to the 5 T cell receptor beta chains below, sequenced in a study of Tregs in tolerant kidney transplant recipients. Sequencing was performed with immunoSEQ multiplex PCR; in TCRdb, only in-frame clones are kept and a portion is missing. This table holds 95,000 to 120,000 clones, 90% found once. The sample in question was CD4+ T cells from blood, obtained before the transplant. Every receptor here comes from a human donor who received a combined kidney and bone marrow transplant.

The count of this clone is one. The J gene is TRBJ1-4, the V gene TRBV27, with TRBD1 matching over 9 bases. CDR1 and CDR2 from the germline V gene are MNHEY and SMNVEV (reference sequence). The CDR3 loop spans 14 amino acids. With V trimmed by 6 bases and J by 1 base, 0 bases remained unmatched. The DNA of the CDR3 is TGTGCCAGCAGGACAGGGGGAACTAATGAAAAACTGTTTTTT. Amino acids: CASRTGGTNEKLFF.

The chain couples TRBV5-1 to TRBJ2-7; 9 positions match TRBD1. The CDR3 spans 16 residues. Trimming at V came to 3 bases and at J to 4 bases, leaving 11 bases not matched to a gene. Per the germline V gene, CDR1 is SGHRS and CDR2 is YFSETQ. The chain's CDR3 is CASSSKTGTGMYEQYF. As DNA, the CDR3 is TGCGCCAGCAGCTCAAAAACCGGGACAGGGATGTACGAGCAGTACTTC.

J is TRBJ1-4 and V is TRBV18; tentatively, D is TRBD1 (6 bases). This CDR3 spans 16 amino acids. V gave up 3 bases and J gave up 4 bases, with 15 bases separating them. Germline V gene lookup returns CDR1 KGHSH and CDR2 LQKENI. CDR3 nucleotides: TGTGCCAGCTCACCGCTTATTACAGGGATTAATGAAAAACTGTTTTTT. This codes for CASSPLITGINEKLFF.

This chain connects TRBV4-2 to TRBJ2-5; TRBD2 aligns across 11 bases. The CDR3 is 16 residues long. Unmatched junction bases numbered 5, after V lost 2 bases and J lost 3 bases. Germline-derived CDR1 and CDR2 are LGHNA and YNFKEQ. CDR3 residues: CASSQTVGLAEETQYF. CDR3 coding DNA: TGTGCCAGCAGCCAAACCGTGGGACTAGCGGAAGAGACCCAGTACTTC.

This rearrangement joins TRBV15 to TRBJ1-1, with a possible D match to TRBD1 (5 bases). The germline CDR1 and CDR2 sequences are LNHNV and YYDKDF (reference sequence). Deletions cut 0 bases from V and 5 bases from J, with 7 bases between. The CDR3 covers 13 residues. The CDR3 reads CATSREGVTEAFF. The CDR3 DNA follows: TGTGCCACCAGCAGAGAAGGGGTGACTGAAGCTTTCTTT. Based on the CDR3 plus reference TRBV15 and TRBJ1-1, the full variable domain is DAMVIQNPRYQVTQFGKPVTLSCSQTLNHNVMYWYQQKSSQAPKLLFHYYDKDFNNEADTPDNFQSRRPNTSFCFLDIRSPGLGDTAMYLCATSREGVTEAFFGQGTRLTVV.